These T cell receptor beta chains were read from a single sample in a study of blood T cell repertoires in COVID-19. Profiling relied on immunoSEQ multiplex PCR, and the TCRdb table lists in-frame clones only, not all of them. Counted here are 330,000 or so clones, about 87% occurring once; the ten biggest clones make up around 10%. Sequenced sample: peripheral blood. Every receptor here comes from a man younger than 45 with COVID-19, enrolled during active disease. Each CDR3 is given with its conserved first and last residue. A D gene is named only where the DNA matches it firmly. The size entry is marked missing in some rows and otherwise reads once, few, many or a size class.

clone_size: .; d_call: TRBD1; v_call: TRBV30; j_call: TRBJ1-3; cdr3_aa: CAWTGTGGNTIYF; cdr3_nt: TGTGCCTGGACCGGGACAGGGGGGAACACCATATATTTT
clone_size: .; d_call: .; v_call: TRBV4-3; j_call: TRBJ1-4; cdr3_aa: CASSQFFPGQKDEKLFF; cdr3_nt: TGCGCCAGCAGCCAATTCTTTCCGGGACAAAAGGATGAAAAACTGTTTTTT
clone_size: .; d_call: .; v_call: TRBV11-2; j_call: TRBJ1-1; cdr3_aa: CASSRTIPVTGKNTEAFF; cdr3_nt: TGTGCCAGCAGTCGTACAATACCAGTAACAGGGAAGAACACTGAAGCTTTCTTT
clone_size: .; d_call: .; v_call: TRBV7-9; j_call: TRBJ1-4; cdr3_aa: CASRHTGIGEKLFF; cdr3_nt: TGTGCCAGCAGACACACAGGAATTGGTGAAAAACTGTTTTTT
clone_size: .; d_call: .; v_call: TRBV4-3; j_call: TRBJ2-6; cdr3_aa: CASSQWGRYAGANVLTF; cdr3_nt: TGCGCCAGCAGCCAATGGGGCCGGTATGCTGGGGCCAACGTCCTGACTTTC
clone_size: .; d_call: TRBD1; v_call: TRBV27; j_call: TRBJ1-1; cdr3_aa: CASTDRGPNTEAFF; cdr3_nt: TGTGCCAGCACCGACAGGGGCCCGAACACTGAAGCTTTCTTT
clone_size: .; d_call: .; v_call: TRBV9; j_call: TRBJ2-6; cdr3_aa: CASSVGPGLFSGANVLTF; cdr3_nt: TGTGCCAGCAGCGTAGGCCCGGGTTTATTCTCTGGGGCCAACGTCCTGACTTTC
clone_size: .; d_call: .; v_call: TRBV24-1; j_call: TRBJ2-2; cdr3_aa: CATSEPSGSITGELFF; cdr3_nt: TGTGCCACCAGTGAACCTTCCGGGAGCATCACCGGGGAGCTGTTTTTT
clone_size: .; d_call: TRBD1; v_call: TRBV23-1; j_call: TRBJ1-2; cdr3_aa: CASSLPGTGGRSPYANYGYTF; cdr3_nt: TGCGCCAGCAGTCTACCCGGGACAGGGGGCAGATCTCCCTACGCTAACTATGGCTACACCTTC
clone_size: .; d_call: .; v_call: TRBV9; j_call: TRBJ1-5; cdr3_aa: CASSPTPGRGQPQHF; cdr3_nt: TGTGCCAGCAGCCCTACCCCGGGCCGGGGTCAGCCCCAGCATTTT
clone_size: .; d_call: TRBD1; v_call: TRBV6-2/TRBV6-3; j_call: TRBJ1-1; cdr3_aa: CASSDKLRGAFF; cdr3_nt: TGTGCCAGCAGTGACAAGCTCAGGGGGGCTTTCTTT
clone_size: once; d_call: TRBD1; v_call: TRBV28; j_call: TRBJ1-2; cdr3_aa: CASRRQGAGGYTF; cdr3_nt: TGTGCCAGCAGAAGACAGGGGGCGGGAGGCTACACCTTC
clone_size: .; d_call: .; v_call: TRBV28; j_call: TRBJ2-4; cdr3_aa: CASSLLGRGANIQYF; cdr3_nt: TGTGCCAGCAGTTTATTAGGACGTGGGGCAAACATTCAGTACTTC
clone_size: .; d_call: TRBD1; v_call: TRBV18; j_call: TRBJ2-5; cdr3_aa: CASSPGTALGTQYF; cdr3_nt: TGTGCCAGCTCACCGGGGACAGCCCTAGGGACCCAGTACTTC
clone_size: .; d_call: .; v_call: TRBV19; j_call: TRBJ1-1; cdr3_aa: CASSITDRTEAFF; cdr3_nt: TGTGCCAGTAGTATCACAGATCGGACTGAAGCTTTCTTT
clone_size: once; d_call: .; v_call: TRBV4-3; j_call: TRBJ1-6; cdr3_aa: CASSQEGGSYNSPLHF; cdr3_nt: TGCGCCAGCAGCCAAGAAGGGGGCTCCTATAATTCACCCCTCCACTTT
clone_size: .; d_call: .; v_call: TRBV7-9; j_call: TRBJ1-1; cdr3_aa: CASSETETEAFF; cdr3_nt: TGTGCCAGCAGCGAAACAGAGACTGAAGCTTTCTTT
clone_size: .; d_call: TRBD1; v_call: TRBV27; j_call: TRBJ1-1; cdr3_aa: CASSTRGTVNTEAFF; cdr3_nt: TGTGCCAGCAGTACTCGAGGGACAGTGAACACTGAAGCTTTCTTT
clone_size: .; d_call: .; v_call: TRBV27; j_call: TRBJ1-2; cdr3_aa: CASSLTGMAYGYTF; cdr3_nt: TGTGCCAGCAGTTTGACGGGGATGGCCTATGGCTACACCTTC
clone_size: .; d_call: .; v_call: TRBV5-1; j_call: TRBJ2-7; cdr3_aa: CASSLYGYEQYF; cdr3_nt: TGCGCCAGCAGCTTGTACGGCTACGAGCAGTACTTC
clone_size: .; d_call: .; v_call: TRBV11-2; j_call: TRBJ2-3; cdr3_aa: CASSPEPIRSDTQYF; cdr3_nt: TGTGCCAGCAGCCCCGAGCCCATCCGGTCAGATACGCAGTATTTT
clone_size: many; d_call: .; v_call: TRBV2; j_call: TRBJ2-3; cdr3_aa: CASSQTGGYTDTQYF; cdr3_nt: TGTGCCAGCAGTCAGACAGGCGGGTACACAGATACGCAGTATTTT
clone_size: .; d_call: TRBD2; v_call: TRBV18; j_call: TRBJ2-5; cdr3_aa: CASSPRTPLRGGGGGQETQYF; cdr3_nt: TGTGCCAGCTCACCACGCACCCCGCTGCGGGGGGGCGGGGGTGGCCAAGAGACCCAGTACTTC
clone_size: .; d_call: TRBD1; v_call: TRBV29-1; j_call: TRBJ2-1; cdr3_aa: CSAARDRVDNEQFF; cdr3_nt: TGCAGCGCCGCCCGGGACAGGGTCGACAATGAGCAGTTCTTC
clone_size: once; d_call: .; v_call: TRBV5-6; j_call: TRBJ2-7; cdr3_aa: CASSLAVSGGLGTEYF; cdr3_nt: TGTGCCAGCAGCTTGGCCGTATCCGGGGGCTTGGGGACAGAGTACTTC
clone_size: .; d_call: .; v_call: TRBV19; j_call: TRBJ1-5; cdr3_aa: CASSSLHGIGQPQHF; cdr3_nt: TGTGCCAGTAGTAGCCTACACGGGATAGGGCAGCCCCAGCATTTT
clone_size: .; d_call: TRBD1; v_call: TRBV7-2; j_call: TRBJ1-2; cdr3_aa: CASSFIAGTGVLKYGYTF; cdr3_nt: TGTGCCAGCAGCTTTATTGCCGGGACAGGGGTCCTTAAATATGGCTACACCTTC
clone_size: .; d_call: TRBD1; v_call: TRBV6-1; j_call: TRBJ2-7; cdr3_aa: CASSGSPGQGADEQYF; cdr3_nt: TGTGCCAGCAGTGGATCCCCAGGACAGGGGGCAGACGAGCAGTACTTC
clone_size: .; d_call: .; v_call: TRBV19; j_call: TRBJ2-7; cdr3_aa: CASSIEGGKQYF; cdr3_nt: TGTGCCAGTAGTATAGAGGGGGGAAAGCAGTACTTC